This T cell receptor beta chain originates from a study of T cells in Graves' hyperthyroidism and ophthalmopathy. Points from the study as a whole: The majority of expanded thyroid clonotypes above 0.001 also appeared in blood.

Trimming took 3 bases from V and 3 from J, leaving 15 bases between them. Germline-derived CDR1 and CDR2 are MDHEN and SYDVKM. The length of the CDR3 is 15 residues. Stable Graves' hyperthyroidism denoted no ophthalmopathy progression over 18 months. Aged 18 to 65, the patients had hyperthyroidism that was newly diagnosed and had lasted under 2 months. TCR beta CDR3 region amplification was performed from RNA transcripts. The TCR CDR3 was amplified in a first-round RT-PCR using the HTBI primer set. TCRdb processed the multiplex PCR reads anew with MiXCR; each CDR3 protein has one entry. The sample contains about 300,000 distinct CDR3 sequences, roughly an eighth of which appear only once. This clonotype was found many times. Its antigen is undetermined.

Sequenced: blood. The receptor was isolated from a woman in her forties with Graves' hyperthyroidism. V and J are TRBV28 and TRBJ2-7, with D tentatively TRBD2 (6 bases). In nucleotides, the CDR3 is TGTGCCAGCAGTTTTAGTGGTAGCGGAAACTACGAGCAGTACTTC. Encoded protein: CASSFSGSGNYEQYF.